There are many counts of the clone carrying this T cell receptor (beta chain). CDR3 size: 12 residues. V lost 6 bases to trimming and J lost 4 bases, with 13 bases between them. Germline V gene lookup returns CDR1 DFQATT and CDR2 SNEGSKA (reference sequence). Those patients with uncontrolled infection, other autoimmune disease, pregnancy or lactation were excluded. TCR beta CDR3 region amplification was performed from RNA transcripts. The primer set for the first-round RT-PCR of the TCR CDR3 was HTBI. TCRdb processed the multiplex PCR reads anew with MiXCR; each CDR3 protein has one entry. The table lists around 800,000 distinct CDR3 sequences, around 39% of them singletons. This record belongs to a study of T cells in Graves' hyperthyroidism and ophthalmopathy.

The sample comprised blood. This clonotype was sampled from a man between 18 and 35 years old with Graves' hyperthyroidism. V usage is TRBV20-1 and J usage is TRBJ2-7; D is tentatively TRBD1 or TRBD2 (5 bases each). In DNA, the CDR3 is TGCAGTGCCATGGGACCGAATTACGAGCAGTACTTC. Translation: CSAMGPNYEQYF.